The clone carrying this T cell receptor beta chain was detected only once. Its matching antigen is unknown. TCRdb analysed the multiplex PCR reads with MiXCR anew, one entry per CDR3 protein. Of 270,000 or so distinct CDR3 sequences listed, under 35% were seen once; the top ten hold roughly 1.2%. These data originate in a study of breast tumors, draining lymph nodes, adjacent tissues. General study findings and limits: The lymph node origin of tumor T cells was framed as consistent with a hypothesis, not demonstrated. Tumors had less TCR diversity than lymph nodes, more than nontumor tissue. Most tumor T cells seemingly derive from lymph node, then expand in tumor. Compared with basal-like, luminal-like tumors shared significantly more repertoire with nontumor tissue.

From germline, CDR1 is DFQATT and CDR2 SNEGSKA (reference sequence). Deletions cut 3 bases from V and 6 bases from J, with 12 bases between. The CDR3 spans 13 residues. Breast cancer patients provided tissue from their axillary draining lymph nodes. The rearrangement joins TRBV20-1 to TRBJ2-4; D is uncertain. This receptor was obtained from a female donor with breast cancer. Some clones in this sample may be carry-over from other donors' samples. The sequencing sample was made of axillary lymph node tissue. This chain's CDR3 is CSARGQSRNIQYF. DNA for the CDR3: TGCAGTGCTAGGGGTCAGAGCAGAAACATTCAGTACTTC.